Listed below are T cell receptor beta chains from one sample, sequenced in a study of CD8+CD57+ T cells in acquired aplastic anemia. One entry per CDR3 protein results from TCRdb running MiXCR on the reads. The sample lists tens of thousands of distinct CDR3 sequences; about half were seen once. Sequences were obtained from sorted CD4+, CD8+, or CD8+CD57+ T cells (not recorded which) from PBMCs. The receptors were sampled from a human donor in good health, serving as a control. CDR3s include the opening cysteine and the closing phenylalanine or tryptophan. D genes are given only for firm matches. Not every row has a clone size; where given, it reads once, few, many or a size class.

v_gene: TRBV7-2
abundance: .
d_gene: .
j_gene: TRBJ2-2
CDR3aa: CASRRAGTNTGELFF
CDR3nt: TGTGCCAGCAGGAGGGCAGGAACGAACACCGGGGAGCTGTTTTTT

v_gene: TRBV20-1
abundance: many
d_gene: TRBD2
j_gene: TRBJ2-7
CDR3aa: CSARAGEGEQYF
CDR3nt: TGCAGTGCTAGAGCGGGGGAGGGCGAGCAGTACTTC

v_gene: TRBV20-1
abundance: few
d_gene: TRBD2
j_gene: TRBJ2-1
CDR3aa: CSARDSLATSGGSSYNEQFF
CDR3nt: TGCAGTGCTAGAGATAGTTTAGCGACTAGCGGGGGCAGTTCCTACAATGAGCAGTTCTTC

v_gene: TRBV24-1
abundance: many
d_gene: .
j_gene: TRBJ1-2
CDR3aa: CATSDGGVNGYTF
CDR3nt: TGTGCCACCAGTGATGGAGGGGTAAATGGCTACACCTTC

v_gene: TRBV7-8
abundance: .
d_gene: .
j_gene: TRBJ1-2
CDR3aa: CASSLARGYTF
CDR3nt: TGTGCCAGCAGCTTAGCGCGGGGCTACACCTTC

v_gene: TRBV9
abundance: .
d_gene: TRBD1
j_gene: TRBJ2-2
CDR3aa: CASSPGTGGGTGELFF
CDR3nt: TGTGCCAGCAGCCCCGGGACAGGGGGTGGAACCGGGGAGCTGTTTTTT

v_gene: TRBV19
abundance: many
d_gene: .
j_gene: TRBJ2-7
CDR3aa: CASSHEFGTIYEQYF
CDR3nt: TGTGCCAGTAGTCATGAGTTCGGGACAATCTACGAGCAGTACTTC

v_gene: TRBV15
abundance: .
d_gene: TRBD1
j_gene: TRBJ1-2
CDR3aa: CATSRDSGTGGPLDGYAF
CDR3nt: TGTGCCACCAGCAGAGATTCCGGGACAGGGGGCCCCCTTGACGGCTACGCCTTC

v_gene: TRBV11-1
abundance: .
d_gene: .
j_gene: TRBJ1-2
CDR3aa: CASSLSLQGTNYGYTF
CDR3nt: TGTGCCAGCAGCTTATCCCTGCAGGGTACGAACTATGGCTACACCTTC

v_gene: TRBV15
abundance: .
d_gene: .
j_gene: TRBJ2-5
CDR3aa: CATSRVSGMPETQYF
CDR3nt: TGTGCCACCAGCAGAGTATCGGGGATGCCAGAGACCCAGTACTTC

v_gene: TRBV24-1
abundance: many
d_gene: TRBD1
j_gene: TRBJ2-1
CDR3aa: CATSGPDRGRYEQFF
CDR3nt: TGTGCCACCAGTGGCCCGGACAGGGGGCGATATGAGCAGTTCTTC

v_gene: TRBV4-1
abundance: .
d_gene: TRBD2
j_gene: TRBJ2-5
CDR3aa: CASSQEIPSGRAGETQYF
CDR3nt: TGCGCCAGCAGCCAAGAGATTCCCAGCGGGAGGGCCGGTGAGACCCAGTACTTC

v_gene: TRBV5-6
abundance: .
d_gene: TRBD1
j_gene: TRBJ1-2
CDR3aa: CASSFPGTGGYGYTF
CDR3nt: TGTGCCAGCAGTTTCCCCGGGACAGGGGGCTATGGCTACACCTTC

v_gene: TRBV30
abundance: few
d_gene: .
j_gene: TRBJ2-7
CDR3aa: CAWSVGPGTYEQYF
CDR3nt: TGTGCCTGGAGTGTAGGCCCGGGGACCTACGAGCAGTACTTC

v_gene: TRBV19
abundance: few
d_gene: .
j_gene: TRBJ2-3
CDR3aa: CASSIGVTDTQYF
CDR3nt: TGTGCCAGTAGTATTGGAGTCACAGATACGCAGTATTTT

v_gene: TRBV5-1
abundance: many
d_gene: TRBD2
j_gene: TRBJ2-7
CDR3aa: CASSPLSGSDPVWGQYF
CDR3nt: TGCGCCAGCAGCCCCCTTAGCGGGTCGGACCCGGTCTGGGGGCAGTACTTC

v_gene: TRBV24-1
abundance: many
d_gene: TRBD1
j_gene: TRBJ1-5
CDR3aa: CATSETGGNQPQHF
CDR3nt: TGTGCCACCAGCGAAACAGGGGGCAATCAGCCCCAGCATTTT

v_gene: TRBV10-3
abundance: .
d_gene: .
j_gene: TRBJ1-1
CDR3aa: CASSDSAEGQVTEAFF
CDR3nt: TGTGCCAGCAGTGACTCCGCGGAGGGGCAAGTCACTGAAGCTTTCTTT

v_gene: TRBV15
abundance: .
d_gene: .
j_gene: TRBJ2-2
CDR3aa: CATRGEASTGELFF
CDR3nt: TGTGCCACCAGGGGTGAGGCCAGCACCGGGGAGCTGTTTTTT

v_gene: TRBV10-1
abundance: many
d_gene: .
j_gene: TRBJ2-3
CDR3aa: CANAPGSRSLEDTQYF
CDR3nt: TGCGCCAACGCGCCTGGGAGTCGCTCCCTGGAGGATACGCAGTATTTT

v_gene: TRBV19
abundance: .
d_gene: .
j_gene: TRBJ1-2
CDR3aa: CATKLGGTDKYGYTF
CDR3nt: TGTGCCACTAAACTTGGTGGGACCGACAAATATGGCTACACCTTC

v_gene: TRBV19
abundance: many
d_gene: .
j_gene: TRBJ2-7
CDR3aa: CASSPTGSRTDEQYF
CDR3nt: TGTGCCAGTAGTCCCACAGGGTCCCGCACTGACGAGCAGTACTTC

v_gene: TRBV15
abundance: once
d_gene: TRBD1
j_gene: TRBJ2-6
CDR3aa: CATSRRQGASGANVLTF
CDR3nt: TGTGCCACCAGCAGGAGACAGGGGGCGTCTGGGGCCAACGTCCTGACTTTC

v_gene: TRBV11-1
abundance: .
d_gene: TRBD1
j_gene: TRBJ1-4
CDR3aa: CASSLWTGGRYATNEKLFF
CDR3nt: TGTGCCAGCAGCTTATGGACAGGAGGGAGATATGCAACTAATGAAAAACTGTTTTTT

v_gene: TRBV2
abundance: .
d_gene: .
j_gene: TRBJ1-1
CDR3aa: CASSDLGLNTEAFF
CDR3nt: TGTGCCAGCAGTGATCTGGGCTTGAACACTGAAGCTTTCTTT

v_gene: TRBV7-3
abundance: .
d_gene: .
j_gene: TRBJ1-2
CDR3aa: CASSLAMLGGYTF
CDR3nt: TGTGCCAGCAGTTTAGCGATGTTAGGTGGCTACACCTTC

v_gene: TRBV6-5
abundance: .
d_gene: TRBD1
j_gene: TRBJ2-5
CDR3aa: CASSYRQGAPETQYF
CDR3nt: TGTGCCAGCAGTTACCGACAGGGAGCCCCAGAGACCCAGTACTTC

v_gene: TRBV11-2
abundance: .
d_gene: TRBD1
j_gene: TRBJ2-7
CDR3aa: CASSLGAAGGSYEQYF
CDR3nt: TGTGCCAGCAGCTTAGGGGCGGCAGGGGGCTCCTACGAGCAGTACTTC

v_gene: TRBV28
abundance: .
d_gene: TRBD2
j_gene: TRBJ2-5
CDR3aa: CASSFQGLADQEIQYF
CDR3nt: TGTGCCAGCAGTTTCCAGGGACTAGCGGATCAAGAGATCCAGTACTTC

v_gene: TRBV10-3
abundance: .
d_gene: TRBD1
j_gene: TRBJ1-6
CDR3aa: CAISESLGGNSPLHF
CDR3nt: TGTGCCATCAGTGAGAGTTTAGGGGGCAATTCACCCCTCCACTTT

v_gene: TRBV5-8
abundance: many
d_gene: .
j_gene: TRBJ1-1
CDR3aa: CASSLTGGNTEAFF
CDR3nt: TGTGCCAGCAGCTTGACGGGGGGGAACACTGAAGCTTTCTTT

v_gene: TRBV5-1
abundance: few
d_gene: .
j_gene: TRBJ1-1
CDR3aa: CASSHAGNTEAFF
CDR3nt: TGTGCCAGCAGCCACGCAGGGAACACTGAAGCTTTCTTT

v_gene: TRBV7-8
abundance: many
d_gene: .
j_gene: TRBJ1-1
CDR3aa: CASSLARGMYTEAFF
CDR3nt: TGTGCCAGCAGCTTAGCCAGGGGAATGTACACTGAAGCTTTCTTT

v_gene: TRBV9
abundance: many
d_gene: .
j_gene: TRBJ1-6
CDR3aa: CASSVGGGTPLHF
CDR3nt: TGTGCCAGCAGCGTAGGGGGGGGGACACCCCTCCACTTT

v_gene: TRBV10-2
abundance: .
d_gene: TRBD1
j_gene: TRBJ2-7
CDR3aa: CASYDRGRDEQYF
CDR3nt: TGCGCCAGTTATGACAGGGGGCGCGACGAGCAGTACTTC

v_gene: TRBV20-1
abundance: .
d_gene: .
j_gene: TRBJ1-1
CDR3aa: CSARKGYTEAFF
CDR3nt: TGCAGTGCTAGGAAGGGTTACACTGAAGCTTTCTTT

v_gene: TRBV6-1
abundance: .
d_gene: .
j_gene: TRBJ2-7
CDR3aa: CASSPRQTSRYEQYF
CDR3nt: TGTGCCAGCAGTCCGCGACAGACCTCGCGCTACGAGCAGTACTTC

v_gene: TRBV20-1
abundance: .
d_gene: .
j_gene: TRBJ2-7
CDR3aa: CSARDGGLIIPSEQYF
CDR3nt: TGCAGTGCTAGAGATGGAGGACTTATAATTCCAAGCGAGCAGTACTTC

v_gene: TRBV24-1
abundance: .
d_gene: TRBD2
j_gene: TRBJ2-1
CDR3aa: CATSDPSGSYNEQFF
CDR3nt: TGTGCCACCAGTGATCCTAGCGGGAGTTACAATGAGCAGTTCTTC

v_gene: TRBV3-1
abundance: .
d_gene: TRBD1
j_gene: TRBJ2-1
CDR3aa: CASSQPRTGYNEQFF
CDR3nt: TGTGCCAGCAGCCAACCTAGGACAGGATACAATGAGCAGTTCTTC

v_gene: TRBV6-1
abundance: .
d_gene: .
j_gene: TRBJ1-1
CDR3aa: CASNPPGATEAFF
CDR3nt: TGTGCCAGCAACCCTCCGGGGGCCACTGAAGCTTTCTTT

v_gene: TRBV28
abundance: .
d_gene: .
j_gene: TRBJ2-2
CDR3aa: CASRFQRGNTGELFF
CDR3nt: TGTGCCAGCAGATTTCAAAGGGGAAACACCGGGGAGCTGTTTTTT

v_gene: TRBV20-1
abundance: few
d_gene: TRBD1
j_gene: TRBJ2-1
CDR3aa: CSALGRDRTYNEQFF
CDR3nt: TGCAGTGCTTTAGGCCGGGACAGGACCTACAATGAGCAGTTCTTC

v_gene: TRBV20-1
abundance: .
d_gene: .
j_gene: TRBJ2-2
CDR3aa: CSARDRERGTGELFF
CDR3nt: TGCAGTGCTAGAGATCGGGAAAGGGGCACCGGGGAGCTGTTTTTT

v_gene: TRBV9
abundance: many
d_gene: .
j_gene: TRBJ2-2
CDR3aa: CASSVEAGELFF
CDR3nt: TGTGCCAGCAGCGTAGAAGCCGGGGAGCTGTTTTTT

v_gene: TRBV9
abundance: .
d_gene: .
j_gene: TRBJ2-2
CDR3aa: CASSVAGVANTGELFF
CDR3nt: TGTGCCAGCAGCGTAGCTGGGGTCGCGAACACCGGGGAGCTGTTTTTT

v_gene: TRBV7-9
abundance: .
d_gene: .
j_gene: TRBJ1-4
CDR3aa: CASSLVKDEKLFF
CDR3nt: TGTGCCAGCAGCTTAGTTAAAGATGAAAAACTGTTTTTT

v_gene: TRBV9
abundance: many
d_gene: .
j_gene: TRBJ1-1
CDR3aa: CASSGGTVNTEAFF
CDR3nt: TGTGCCAGCAGCGGCGGGACGGTGAACACTGAAGCTTTCTTT

v_gene: TRBV12-3/TRBV12-4
abundance: .
d_gene: .
j_gene: TRBJ2-1
CDR3aa: CASKPDRTQFNNEQFF
CDR3nt: TGTGCCAGCAAACCCGATCGGACACAGTTCAACAATGAGCAGTTCTTC

v_gene: TRBV16
abundance: many
d_gene: TRBD2
j_gene: TRBJ2-3
CDR3aa: CASSQFSSGGDTQYF
CDR3nt: TGTGCCAGCAGCCAATTTTCTAGCGGGGGAGATACGCAGTATTTT

v_gene: TRBV5-1
abundance: many
d_gene: .
j_gene: TRBJ2-2
CDR3aa: CASSPGIANTGELFF
CDR3nt: TGCGCCAGCAGTCCGGGGATCGCGAACACCGGGGAGCTGTTTTTT